Reported below is one T cell receptor (beta chain). Its antigen has not been determined. No base-level quality is on record; no much larger clone is a single base apart. The sample originates from a study of memory CD4+ T cells and cytomegalovirus serostatus (dated by TCRdb to the late 2010s). Regarding the complete study: A total of about 33 healthy Belgian adults, of whom 9 were CMV seropositive and roughly 25 were CMV seronegative, were included in the cohort. To replicate a published TCR-based CMV serostatus classifier, the study sequenced CD4+ memory TCRbeta repertoires from a Belgian cohort whose cytomegalovirus serostatus was known. What the study reported, not specific to this receptor: On the Belgian cohort, the classifier built on the original framework reached a median bootstrapped AUC of roughly 0.96, with a 95% CI of 0.76-1.00. For predicting CMV serostatus, the median bootstrapped AUC was approximately 0.96 using the original framework and around 0.91 using a US-trained random forest. Results were interpreted as suggesting that the CMV-associated TCR signature is largely present in the CD4+ memory repertoire. Among the 160 or so previously reported CMV-associated TCRbeta sequences, some 70 showed up in the CD4+ memory repertoires, with each one found in between one and five individuals. Unlike the original study, which covered naive and memory CD4+ and CD8+ populations, the Belgian study sequenced only CD4+CD45RO+ memory cells.

Single viable CD3+CD4+CD8-CD45RO+ cells were sorted as memory CD4+ T cells on a FACSAria II. CMV serostatus was assessed using a Roche Elecsys assay, by which serum IgG against CMV pp150, pp28, p38 and p52 was detected. Following thawing, total CD4+ T cells were enriched through positive selection using CD4 magnetic microbeads. The samples came from a different study that was designed specifically to examine the CD4+ T cell memory repertoire. Peripheral blood mononuclear cells were isolated and cryopreserved according to standard operating procedures, and serum was kept at -80 degrees C. CD3-PerCP (BW264/56), CD4-APC (RPA-T4), CD45RO-PE (UCHT1) and CD8-Pacific Orange (3B5) antibodies were used for staining, and non-viable cells were excluded with Sytox blue. The Quick-DNA Microprep Kit was used to extract genomic DNA from the sorted cells. Amplification of TCRbeta DNA was done with the immunoSEQ hsTCRbeta kit, following the protocol from the manufacturer. An Illumina MiSeq instrument was used to sequence the TCRbeta libraries. Turning to the authors' computational methods: Once out-of-frame sequences had been removed, a few million distinct TCRbeta sequences were left, which works out to an average of about 67,000 per individual. Each individual was scored using the number of some 160 previously reported CMV-associated TCRbeta sequences that the individual carried and the total number of productive distinct TCRbeta sequences. A beta-binomial model was reimplemented in Python, and scikit-learn random forests with default parameters were trained on US cohort data. Classifier performance on the Belgian cohort was reported as the median AUC with percentile confidence intervals calculated over 10,000 bootstrap iterations. In TCRdb, the immuneACCESS table is reduced to in-frame sequences with V and J assigned. These tables do not hold every clone; where another copy was compared, an unresolved V gene accounts for under half, and the others remain unexplained. V and J calls and clone size are those listed in that table; D and trimming were worked out from the DNA. Counted in this sample were tens of thousands of clones; 74% of them appeared once. Of the sample, more than 1% falls within the top ten clones.

Via the germline V gene, CDR1 is SGHRS and CDR2 YFSETQ. V gives up 0 bases and J gives up 2 bases, and the segment between their germline ends measures 5 bases. The CDR3 covers 13 residues, taking in both the cysteine and the phenylalanine. Only CDR3 DNA remains: 39 bases, in frame from the first base. The clonotype was recovered from an adult in good health and CMV-seropositive. The sequenced material came from memory CD4+ T cells from blood. The chain is encoded by TRBV5-1 joined to TRBJ1-2, with the D gene not clear enough to name. The nucleotide sequence reads as follows: TGCGCCAGCAGCTTGGGGGCCAACTATGGCTACACCTTC. This codes for CASSLGANYGYTF.